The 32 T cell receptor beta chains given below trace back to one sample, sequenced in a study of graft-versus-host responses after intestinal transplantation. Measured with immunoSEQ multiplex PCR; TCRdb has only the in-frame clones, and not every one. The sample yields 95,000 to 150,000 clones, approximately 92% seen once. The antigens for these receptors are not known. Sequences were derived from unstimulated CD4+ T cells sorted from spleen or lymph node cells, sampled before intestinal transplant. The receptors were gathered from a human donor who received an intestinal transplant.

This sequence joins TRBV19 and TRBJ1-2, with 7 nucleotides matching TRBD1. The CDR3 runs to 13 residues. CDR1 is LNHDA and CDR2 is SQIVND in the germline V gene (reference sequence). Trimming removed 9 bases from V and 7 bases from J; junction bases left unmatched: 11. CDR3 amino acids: CASRQGFMRGYTF. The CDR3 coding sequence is TGTGCCAGCCGACAGGGCTTTATGCGTGGCTACACCTTC.

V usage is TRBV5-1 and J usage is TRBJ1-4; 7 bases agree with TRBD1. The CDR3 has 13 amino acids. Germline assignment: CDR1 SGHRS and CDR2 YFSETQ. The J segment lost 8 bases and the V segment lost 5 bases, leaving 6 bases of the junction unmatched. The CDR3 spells CASSGTAGEKLFF. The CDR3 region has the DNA TGCGCCAGCAGTGGGACAGCAGGCGAAAAACTGTTTTTT.

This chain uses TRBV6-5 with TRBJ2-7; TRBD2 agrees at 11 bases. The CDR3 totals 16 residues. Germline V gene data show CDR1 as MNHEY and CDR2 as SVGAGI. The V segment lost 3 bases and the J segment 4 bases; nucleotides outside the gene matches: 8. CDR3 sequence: CASSYGLAGLSYEQYF. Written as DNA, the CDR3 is TGTGCCAGCAGTTATGGACTAGCGGGTTTGAGTTACGAGCAGTACTTC.

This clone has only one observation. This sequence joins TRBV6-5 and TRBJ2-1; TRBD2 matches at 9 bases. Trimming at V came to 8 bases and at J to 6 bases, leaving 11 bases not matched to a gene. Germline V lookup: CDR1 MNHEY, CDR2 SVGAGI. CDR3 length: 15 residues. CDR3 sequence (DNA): TGTGCCAGCCGGGGGGGCGGGAGGGCCGTCAATGAGCAGTTCTTC. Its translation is CASRGGGRAVNEQFF.

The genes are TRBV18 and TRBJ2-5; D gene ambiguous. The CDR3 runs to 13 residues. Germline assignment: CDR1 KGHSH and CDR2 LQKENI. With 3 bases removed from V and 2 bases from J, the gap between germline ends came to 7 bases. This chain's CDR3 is CASSPRAQETQYF. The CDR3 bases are TGTGCCAGCTCACCCCGCGCTCAAGAGACCCAGTACTTC.

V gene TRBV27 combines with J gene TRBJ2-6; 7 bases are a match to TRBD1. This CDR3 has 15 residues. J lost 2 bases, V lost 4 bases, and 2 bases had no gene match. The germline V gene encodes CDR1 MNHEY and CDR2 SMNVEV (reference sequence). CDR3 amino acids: CASSSQGAGANVLTF. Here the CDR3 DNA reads TGTGCCAGCAGTTCTCAGGGGGCTGGGGCCAACGTCCTGACTTTC.

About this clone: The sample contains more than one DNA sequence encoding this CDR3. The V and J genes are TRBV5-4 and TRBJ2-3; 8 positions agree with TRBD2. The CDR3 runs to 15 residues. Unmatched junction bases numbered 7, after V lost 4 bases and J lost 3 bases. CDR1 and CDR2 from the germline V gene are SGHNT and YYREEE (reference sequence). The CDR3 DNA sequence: TGTGCCAGCAGCCCCGCGGGCGGGAGGACAGATACGCAGTATTTT. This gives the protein CASSPAGGRTDTQYF.

CDR3 amino acids: CASSFGLASYNEQFF. The CDR3 bases are TGTGCCAGCAGCTTTGGACTAGCGTCCTACAATGAGCAGTTCTTC. The chain joins TRBV11-2 to TRBJ2-1, with TRBD2 identical over 9 bases. The length of the CDR3 is 15 residues. J lost 1 base, V lost 3 bases, and 1 base had no gene match. From germline, CDR1 is SGHAT and CDR2 FQNNGV.

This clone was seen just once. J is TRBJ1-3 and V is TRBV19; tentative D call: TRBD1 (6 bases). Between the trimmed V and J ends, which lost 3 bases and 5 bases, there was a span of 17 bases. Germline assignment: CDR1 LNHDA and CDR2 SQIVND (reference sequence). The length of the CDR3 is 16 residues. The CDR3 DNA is TGTGCCAGTAGTATCCTCTTTGGGGGCGGACGAAACACCATATATTTT. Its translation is CASSILFGGGRNTIYF.

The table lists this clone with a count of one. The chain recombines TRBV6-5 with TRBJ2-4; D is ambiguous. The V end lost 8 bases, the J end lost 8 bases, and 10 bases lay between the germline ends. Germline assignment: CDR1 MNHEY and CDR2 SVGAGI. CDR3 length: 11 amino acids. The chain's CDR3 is CASSNRDIQYF. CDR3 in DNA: TGTGCCAGCTCCAACCGGGACATTCAGTACTTC.

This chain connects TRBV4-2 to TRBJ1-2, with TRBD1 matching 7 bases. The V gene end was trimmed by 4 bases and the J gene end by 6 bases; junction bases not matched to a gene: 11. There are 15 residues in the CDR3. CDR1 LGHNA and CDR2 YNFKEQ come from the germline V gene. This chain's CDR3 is CASSLIVQGDNGYTF. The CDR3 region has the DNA TGTGCCAGCAGCCTCATCGTCCAGGGGGATAATGGCTACACCTTC.

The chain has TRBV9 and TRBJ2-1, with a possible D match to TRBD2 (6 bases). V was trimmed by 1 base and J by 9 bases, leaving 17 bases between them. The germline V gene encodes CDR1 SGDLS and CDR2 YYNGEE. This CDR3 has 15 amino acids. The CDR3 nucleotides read TGTGCCAGCAGCGTATCCTCCCTTATCGGGAGTGAGCAGTTCTTC. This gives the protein CASSVSSLIGSEQFF. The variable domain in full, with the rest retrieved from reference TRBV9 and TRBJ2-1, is DSGVTQTPKHLITATGQRVTLRCSPRSGDLSVYWYQQSLDQGLQFLIQYYNGEERAKGNILERFSAQQFPDLHSELNLSSLELGDSALYFCASSVSSLIGSEQFFGPGTRLTVL.

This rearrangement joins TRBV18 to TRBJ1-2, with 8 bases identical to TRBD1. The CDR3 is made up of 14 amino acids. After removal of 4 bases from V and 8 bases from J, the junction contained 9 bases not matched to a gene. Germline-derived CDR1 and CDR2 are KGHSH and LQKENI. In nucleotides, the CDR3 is TGTGCCAGCTCACTCACAGGGGGAGTCGAGGGCTACACCTTC. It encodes CASSLTGGVEGYTF. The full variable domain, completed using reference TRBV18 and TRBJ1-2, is NAGVMQNPRHLVRRRGQEARLRCSPMKGHSHVYWYRQLPEEGLKFMVYLQKENIIDESGMPKERFSAEFPKEGPSILRIQQVVRGDSAAYFCASSLTGGVEGYTFGSGTRLTVV.

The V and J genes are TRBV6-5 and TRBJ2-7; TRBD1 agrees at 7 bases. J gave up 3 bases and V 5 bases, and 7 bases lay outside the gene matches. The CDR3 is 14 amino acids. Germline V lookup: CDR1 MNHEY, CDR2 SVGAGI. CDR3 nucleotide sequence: TGTGCCAGCAGTATCCGGGACAGCAACTACGAGCAGTACTTC. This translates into CASSIRDSNYEQYF.

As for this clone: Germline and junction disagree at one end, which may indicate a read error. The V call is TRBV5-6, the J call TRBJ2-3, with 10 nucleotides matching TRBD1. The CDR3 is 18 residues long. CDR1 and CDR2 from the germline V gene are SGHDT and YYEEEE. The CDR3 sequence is CASSFGTGAATSTNTQYF. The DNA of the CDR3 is TGTGCCAGCAGCTTCGGGACAGGGGCTGCTACATCCACAAATACGCAGTATTTT.

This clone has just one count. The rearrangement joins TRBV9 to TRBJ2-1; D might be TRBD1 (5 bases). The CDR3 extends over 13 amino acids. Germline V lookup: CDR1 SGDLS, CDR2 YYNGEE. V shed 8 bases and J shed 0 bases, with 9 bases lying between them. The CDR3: CASTRDSYNEQFF. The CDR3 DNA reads TGTGCCAGTACCAGGGACTCCTACAATGAGCAGTTCTTC.

In DNA, the CDR3 is TGTGCCAGCAGCTTAGCGCGGGGGGGCGAGGACTACGAGCAGTACTTC. Protein: CASSLARGGEDYEQYF. The chain is built from TRBV7-9 and TRBJ2-7; TRBD2 aligns across 9 bases. The CDR3 is made up of 16 amino acids. Germline trimming cut 0 bases from V and 3 bases from J; bases unmatched to any gene: 6. Germline CDR1 SEHNR, CDR2 FQNEAQ (reference sequence).

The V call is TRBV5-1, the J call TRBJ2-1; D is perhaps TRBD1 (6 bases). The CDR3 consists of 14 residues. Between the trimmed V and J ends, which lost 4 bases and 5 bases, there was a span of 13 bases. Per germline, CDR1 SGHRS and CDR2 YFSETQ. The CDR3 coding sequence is TGCGCCAGCAGCCGTCAAGGACAGAACAATGAGCAGTTCTTC. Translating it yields CASSRQGQNNEQFF.

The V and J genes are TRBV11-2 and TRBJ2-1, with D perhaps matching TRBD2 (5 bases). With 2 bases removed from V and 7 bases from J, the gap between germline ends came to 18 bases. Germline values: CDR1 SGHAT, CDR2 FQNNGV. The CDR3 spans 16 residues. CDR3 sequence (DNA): TGTGCCAGCAGCTTAATAGCCGGAGCGGTATCAAATGAGCAGTTCTTC. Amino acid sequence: CASSLIAGAVSNEQFF.

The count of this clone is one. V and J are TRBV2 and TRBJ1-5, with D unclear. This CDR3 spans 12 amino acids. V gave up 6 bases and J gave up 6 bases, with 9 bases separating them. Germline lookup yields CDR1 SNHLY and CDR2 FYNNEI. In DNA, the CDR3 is TGTGCCAGCAGCGGCAGGACTCAGCCCCAGCATTTT. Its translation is CASSGRTQPQHF.

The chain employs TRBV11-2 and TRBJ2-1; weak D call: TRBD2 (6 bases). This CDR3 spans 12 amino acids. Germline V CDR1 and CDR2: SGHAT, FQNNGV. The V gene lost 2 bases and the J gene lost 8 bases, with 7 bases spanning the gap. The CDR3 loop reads CASSLRRDEQFF. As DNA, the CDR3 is TGTGCCAGCAGCTTACGGAGGGATGAGCAGTTCTTC.

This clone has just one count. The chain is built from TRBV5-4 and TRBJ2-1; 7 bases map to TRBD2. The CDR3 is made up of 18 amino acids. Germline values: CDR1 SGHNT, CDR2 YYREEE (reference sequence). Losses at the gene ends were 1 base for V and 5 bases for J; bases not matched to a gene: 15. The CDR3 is CASSLRAVTSHPNNEQFF. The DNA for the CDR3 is TGTGCCAGCAGCTTGAGGGCGGTGACTAGCCATCCCAACAATGAGCAGTTCTTC.

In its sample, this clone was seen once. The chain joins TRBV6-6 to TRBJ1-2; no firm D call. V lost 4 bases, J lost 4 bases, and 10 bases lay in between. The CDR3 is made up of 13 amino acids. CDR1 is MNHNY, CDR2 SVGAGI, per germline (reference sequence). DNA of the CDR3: TGTGCCAGCAGTTTCGGCGGATTCTATGGCTACACCTTC. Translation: CASSFGGFYGYTF.

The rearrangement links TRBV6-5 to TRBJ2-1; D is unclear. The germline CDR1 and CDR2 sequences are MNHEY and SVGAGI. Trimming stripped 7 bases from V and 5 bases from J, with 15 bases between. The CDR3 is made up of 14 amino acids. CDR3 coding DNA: TGTGCCAGCAACCTGGTCAGGACCAACAATGAGCAGTTCTTC. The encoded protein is CASNLVRTNNEQFF.

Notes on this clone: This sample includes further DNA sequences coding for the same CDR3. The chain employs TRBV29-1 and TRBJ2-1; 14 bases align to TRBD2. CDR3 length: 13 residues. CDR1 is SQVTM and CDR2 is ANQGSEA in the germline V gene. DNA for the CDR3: TGCAGTGGGGGGACTAGCGGGAGCAATGAGCAGTTCTTC. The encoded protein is CSGGTSGSNEQFF.

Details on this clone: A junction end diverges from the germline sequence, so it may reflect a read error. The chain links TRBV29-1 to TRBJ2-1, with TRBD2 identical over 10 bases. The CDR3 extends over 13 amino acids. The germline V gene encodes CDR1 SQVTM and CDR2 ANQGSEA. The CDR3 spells CSVEGLAVNEQFF. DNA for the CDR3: TGCAGCGTGGAAGGACTAGCGGTCAATGAGCAGTTCTTC.

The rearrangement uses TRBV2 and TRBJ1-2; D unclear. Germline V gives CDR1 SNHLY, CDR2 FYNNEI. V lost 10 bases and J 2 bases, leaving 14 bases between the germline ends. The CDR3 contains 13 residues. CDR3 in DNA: TGTGCCACCAGCACTTACAAAAACTATGGCTACACCTTC. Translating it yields CATSTYKNYGYTF.

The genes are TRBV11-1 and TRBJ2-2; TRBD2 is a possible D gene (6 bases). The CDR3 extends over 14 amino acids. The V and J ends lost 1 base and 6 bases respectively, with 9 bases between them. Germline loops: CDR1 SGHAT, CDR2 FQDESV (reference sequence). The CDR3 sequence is CASSLVWGAGELFF. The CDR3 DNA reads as TGTGCCAGCAGCTTAGTATGGGGGGCCGGGGAGCTGTTTTTT.

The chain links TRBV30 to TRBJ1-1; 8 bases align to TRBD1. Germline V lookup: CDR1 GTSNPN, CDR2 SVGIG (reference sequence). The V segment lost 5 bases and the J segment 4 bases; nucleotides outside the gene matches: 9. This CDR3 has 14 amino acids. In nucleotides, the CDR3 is TGTGCCTGGTGGACAGGGAGGCGCGGCACTGAAGCTTTCTTT. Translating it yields CAWWTGRRGTEAFF.

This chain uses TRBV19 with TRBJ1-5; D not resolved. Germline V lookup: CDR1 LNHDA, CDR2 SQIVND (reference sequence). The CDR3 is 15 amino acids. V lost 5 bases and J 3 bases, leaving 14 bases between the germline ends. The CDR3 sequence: CASSAVGGPNQPQHF. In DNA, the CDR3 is TGTGCCAGTAGTGCCGTCGGCGGCCCCAATCAGCCCCAGCATTTT.

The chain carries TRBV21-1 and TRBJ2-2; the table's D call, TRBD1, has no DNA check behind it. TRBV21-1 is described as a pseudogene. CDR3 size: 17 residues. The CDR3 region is CASSLREKGLNTGELFF. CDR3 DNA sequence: TGTGCCAGCAGCCTCAGGGAAAAAGGGCTGAACACCGGGGAGCTGTTTTTT.

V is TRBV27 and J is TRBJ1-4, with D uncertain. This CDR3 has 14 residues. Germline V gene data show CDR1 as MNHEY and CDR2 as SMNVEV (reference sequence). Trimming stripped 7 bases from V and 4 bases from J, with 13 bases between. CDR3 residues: CASTNTFSNEKLFF. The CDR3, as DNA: TGTGCCAGCACAAACACCTTCAGTAATGAAAAACTGTTTTTT.